This T cell receptor (beta chain) was identified during a study of blood T cell repertoires in COVID-19. Overall study: From T cells, B-cell-depleted T cells, or PBMCs came the material, which was cDNA or gDNA.

V was clipped by 0 bases and J by 5 bases; unmatched bases: 8. This CDR3 is 16 amino acids long. Germline CDR1 reads KGHSH; CDR2 reads LQKENI. This clone was observed a single time. Clones were read by immunoSEQ multiplex PCR, and TCRdb kept only the in-frame ones, dropping some. The table lists around 28,000 clones, 89% of them singletons. This sequence joins TRBV18 and TRBJ2-3; 7 nucleotides align to TRBD2. The origin of this receptor is a man older than 75 with acute or convalescent COVID-19. Sequenced: peripheral blood. CDR3 protein: CASSPPGGRAVDTQYF. In nucleotides, the CDR3 is TGTGCCAGCTCACCACCTGGAGGGAGGGCGGTAGATACGCAGTATTTT. The entire variable domain, with the rest obtained from reference TRBV18 and TRBJ2-3, is as follows: NAGVMQNPRHLVRRRGQEARLRCSPMKGHSHVYWYRQLPEEGLKFMVYLQKENIIDESGMPKERFSAEFPKEGPSILRIQQVVRGDSAAYFCASSPPGGRAVDTQYFGPGTRLTVL.